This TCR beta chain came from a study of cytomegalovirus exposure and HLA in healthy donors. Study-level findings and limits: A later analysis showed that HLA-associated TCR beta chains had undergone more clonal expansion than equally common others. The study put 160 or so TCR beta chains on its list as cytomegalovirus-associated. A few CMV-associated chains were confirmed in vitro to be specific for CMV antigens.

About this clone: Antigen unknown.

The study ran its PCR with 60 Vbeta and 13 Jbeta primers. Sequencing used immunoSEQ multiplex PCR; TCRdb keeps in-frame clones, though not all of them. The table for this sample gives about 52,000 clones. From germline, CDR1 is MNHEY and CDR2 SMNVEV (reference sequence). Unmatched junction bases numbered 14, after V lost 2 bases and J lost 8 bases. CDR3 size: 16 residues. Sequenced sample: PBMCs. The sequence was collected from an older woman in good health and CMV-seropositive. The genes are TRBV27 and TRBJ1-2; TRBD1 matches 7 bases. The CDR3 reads CASSLKPGRDRSGYTF. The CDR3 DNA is TGTGCCAGCAGTTTAAAACCCGGGAGGGACAGATCAGGCTACACCTTC.